These 10 T cell receptor beta chains share one sample of origin, sequenced in a study of blood T cells in healthy people across ages. PCR was performed a second time for about 7 to 12 cycles using a sample-barcoded 5' primer and a J-beta primer mix. TCRdb passed the 5' RACE reads through MiXCR, listing each CDR3 protein once. This table has roughly 1.5 million distinct CDR3 sequences, roughly 43% appearing once. Material: blood. The receptors derive from a young woman in good health.

The gene calls are TRBV20-1 and TRBJ2-2; 10 bases are shared with TRBD2. The CDR3 sequence is 14 residues long. The germline V gene encodes CDR1 DFQATT and CDR2 SNEGSKA (reference sequence). Unmatched junction bases numbered 7, after V lost 5 bases and J lost 7 bases. CDR3 DNA sequence: TGCAGTGCTGCTAGACTAGCGGGTGTCGGGGAGCTGTTTTTT. Amino acid sequence: CSAARLAGVGELFF.

In this sample, this clonotype turned up a few times. The chain joins TRBV12-3 or TRBV12-4 to TRBJ1-1; tentatively, D is TRBD1 (6 bases). The CDR3 runs to 15 residues. V gave up 0 bases and J gave up 5 bases, with 13 bases separating them. The CDR3 loop reads CASSLATGRGTEAFF. The CDR3 DNA follows: TGTGCCAGCAGTTTAGCGACAGGAAGGGGAACTGAAGCTTTCTTT.

This clonotype was detected a few times. The chain has TRBV29-1 and TRBJ2-5; a weak D match, TRBD1 (6 bases). V lost 7 bases and J 2 bases, leaving 14 bases between the germline ends. The CDR3 runs to 13 residues. CDR1 is SQVTM and CDR2 is ANQGSEA in the germline V gene. The CDR3, as DNA: TGCAGCGCCTCAGGCCAGGGGCAAGAGACCCAGTACTTC. Protein sequence: CSASGQGQETQYF. Full variable domain (outside the CDR3, taken from reference TRBV29-1 and TRBJ2-5): SAVISQKPSRDICQRGTSLTIQCQVDSQVTMMFWYRQQPGQSLTLIATANQGSEATYESGFVIDKFPISRPNLTFSTLTVSNMSPEDSSIYLCSASGQGQETQYFGPGTRLLVL.

In this sample, this clonotype turned up a few times. The J gene is TRBJ2-3, the V gene TRBV27; unclear D gene. The CDR3 runs to 16 residues. Germline V lookup: CDR1 MNHEY, CDR2 SMNVEV (reference sequence). V lost 1 base and J 0 bases, leaving 11 bases between the germline ends. The CDR3 bases are TGTGCCAGCAGTTTATATGAAGGAGCTAGCACAGATACGCAGTATTTT. It codes for CASSLYEGASTDTQYF.

The chain has TRBV20-1 and TRBJ2-1; D unresolved. The V and J ends lost 0 bases and 4 bases respectively, with 7 bases between them. The CDR3 runs 13 residues. Germline V lookup: CDR1 DFQATT, CDR2 SNEGSKA (reference sequence). CDR3: CSAREVVYNEQFF. The CDR3 nucleotides are TGCAGTGCTAGAGAGGTTGTTTACAATGAGCAGTTCTTC.

The chain recombines TRBV5-1 with TRBJ2-4, with 8 nucleotides matching TRBD2. The CDR3 runs to 16 residues. Trimming took 4 bases from V and 2 from J; bases not matched to a gene: 8. Germline V gene sequence: CDR1 SGHRS, CDR2 YFSETQ. CDR3 DNA: TGCGCCAGCAGCCGAACTAGCGGAGTAACCAAAAACATTCAGTACTTC. It specifies CASSRTSGVTKNIQYF.

The sample holds a few counts of this clonotype. The chain has TRBV12-3 or TRBV12-4 and TRBJ2-1; 7 bases are a match to TRBD2. The CDR3 is 14 residues long. The V gene end was trimmed by 6 bases and the J gene end by 13 bases; junction bases not matched to a gene: 15. The CDR3 DNA is TGTGCCAGCAGACTCTCTAGCGGCCAAGAGACCCAGTTCTTC. Its protein is CASRLSSGQETQFF.

V gene TRBV20-1 combines with J gene TRBJ2-4; D gene unclear. This CDR3 spans 17 amino acids. From germline, CDR1 is DFQATT and CDR2 SNEGSKA (reference sequence). V was shortened by 0 bases and J by 0 bases, with 15 bases between the two germline ends. As DNA, the CDR3 is TGCAGTGCTAGAGAGTCTTTTGGGTCTGTAGCCAAAAACATTCAGTACTTC. Amino acids: CSARESFGSVAKNIQYF.

V usage is TRBV7-2 and J usage is TRBJ2-7; D is unclear. Germline V gene data show CDR1 as SGHTA and CDR2 as FQGNSA. V was trimmed by 2 bases and J by 0 bases, leaving 14 bases between them. CDR3 size: 16 residues. This CDR3 reads CASSLPAADNSYEQYF. As DNA, the CDR3 is TGTGCCAGCAGCTTACCGGCCGCAGACAACTCCTACGAGCAGTACTTC. The variable domain in full, completed from reference TRBV7-2 and TRBJ2-7, reads GAGVSQSPSNKVTEKGKDVELRCDPISGHTALYWYRQSLGQGLEFLIYFQGNSAPDKSGLPSDRFSAERTGGSVSTLTIQRTQQEDSAVYLCASSLPAADNSYEQYFGPGTRLTVT.

This clonotype has just a few counts. V usage is TRBV4-1 and J usage is TRBJ2-1; 11 bases are a match to TRBD2. This CDR3 region has 16 residues. CDR1 and CDR2 from the germline V gene are MGHRA and YSYEKL. The J segment lost 7 bases and the V segment lost 3 bases, leaving 8 bases of the junction unmatched. CDR3 amino acids: CASSQDLAGGRNEQFF. The CDR3 DNA is TGCGCCAGCAGCCAGGACTTAGCGGGGGGGCGAAATGAGCAGTTCTTC.